This T cell receptor beta chain appears in the sequencing data of a study of shared clonotypes between healthy human individuals. Of note for this clone: The same CDR3 arises from other DNA sequences in this sample as well.

Method: immunoSEQ multiplex PCR; TCRdb's copy keeps in-frame clones and lacks some. The sample lists 2 million to 2.5 million clones; approximately 95% were seen once. Trimming removed 3 bases from V and 3 bases from J; junction bases left unmatched: 1. Germline CDR1 reads SGHAT; CDR2 reads FQNNGV. The CDR3 covers 14 residues. The rearrangement joins TRBV11-2 to TRBJ1-4; the match to TRBD1 covers 7 bases. The sequence came from a man aged 18 to 29 in good health. Some clones in this sample may be carry-over from other donors' samples. Sequencing used naive CD4+ T cells from PBMCs. Noted subset: CD45RA+ positively selected. Here the CDR3 reads CASSLTGSNEKLFF. The CDR3 bases are TGTGCCAGCAGCTTGACAGGGTCTAATGAAAAACTGTTTTTT.